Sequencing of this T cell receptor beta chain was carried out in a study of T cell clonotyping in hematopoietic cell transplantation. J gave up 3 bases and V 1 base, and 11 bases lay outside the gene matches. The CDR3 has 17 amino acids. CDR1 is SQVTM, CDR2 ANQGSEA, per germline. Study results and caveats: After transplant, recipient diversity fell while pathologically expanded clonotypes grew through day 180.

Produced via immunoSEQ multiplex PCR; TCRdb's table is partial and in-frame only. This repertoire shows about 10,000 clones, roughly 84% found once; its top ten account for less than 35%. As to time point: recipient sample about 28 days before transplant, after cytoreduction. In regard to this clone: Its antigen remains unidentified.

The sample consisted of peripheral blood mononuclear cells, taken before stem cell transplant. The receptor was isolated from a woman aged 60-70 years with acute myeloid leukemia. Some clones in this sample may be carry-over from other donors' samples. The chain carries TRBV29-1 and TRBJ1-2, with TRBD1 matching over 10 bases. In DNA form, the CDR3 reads TGCAGCGTTGAAGGGGGGACAGGGGCCGTATTCGACTATGGCTACACCTTC. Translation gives CSVEGGTGAVFDYGYTF.